Below, one T cell receptor (beta chain) is given with its context. This entry belongs to a study of CD8+ T cells in alopecia areata. Background on the study: Tofacitinib lasted 6 to 18 months, then 6 months off drug.

CDR3 size: 15 residues. The trim removed 6 bases at V and 4 bases at J, leaving 7 bases unmatched. From germline, CDR1 is MNHEY and CDR2 SVGAGI. cDNA reverse transcribed from extracted RNA served as the sequencing template. Clones were read by immunoSEQ multiplex PCR, and TCRdb kept only the in-frame ones, dropping some. The table records about 150,000 clones, 85% to 90% of them present only once. The source material was CD8+ T cells sorted from blood, sampled at week 0. This chain uses TRBV6-5 with TRBJ2-1, with 9 bases identical to TRBD1. This sequence was found in a human donor with alopecia areata. The CDR3 DNA follows: TGTGCCAGCAGATTACAGGGGGCGCGATACAATGAGCAGTTCTTC. This codes for CASRLQGARYNEQFF.